One TCR beta chain is described in this entry. Some clones are missing from TCRdb's copy, which holds only in-frame ones; the method was immunoSEQ multiplex PCR. Of about 79,000 clones in the sample, less than 95% were seen once. Germline CDR1 is MDHEN and CDR2 is SYDVKM. This CDR3 region has 14 residues. Deletions cut 4 bases from V and 3 bases from J, with 7 bases between. The record originates from a study of OX40 agonist ivuxolimab in advanced cancers. The starting material was CD4+ or CD8+ T cells sorted from blood, obtained in a trial of the OX40 agonist ivuxolimab. The origin of this receptor is an adult with an advanced solid tumor such as melanoma, head and neck, liver or kidney cancer. The chain joins TRBV28 to TRBJ2-6, with a tentative D call TRBD2 (6 bases). CDR3 residues: CASSWRGGANVLTF. DNA of the CDR3: TGTGCCAGCAGTTGGCGGGGTGGGGCCAACGTCCTGACTTTC.